Listed here are 16 T cell receptor beta chains from one sample, sequenced in a study of CD8 T cells in Susac syndrome. Random-hexamer reverse transcription was applied to 0.5 to 1 ug RNA. MiXCR, run by TCRdb on the immunoSEQ multiplex PCR reads, gives a single entry per CDR3 protein. The data show fewer than 200,000 distinct CDR3 sequences, roughly 92% seen once. The sequencing input was CD4+ T cells from PBMCs. These receptors all come from a human donor in good health.

This clonotype was counted once. The chain employs TRBV7-6 and TRBJ2-1; possible D gene TRBD2, 6 bases. CDR1 and CDR2 (germline): SGHVS, FNYEAQ. V was shortened by 0 bases and J by 5 bases, with 11 bases between the two germline ends. The CDR3 consists of 15 residues. For the CDR3, the DNA is TGTGCCAGCAGCTTAGCGCTGGGCGGGGACAATGAGCAGTTCTTC. It encodes CASSLALGGDNEQFF.

The chain is built from TRBV19 and TRBJ1-2; weak D call: TRBD1 (5 bases). CDR3 size: 15 residues. The V end was cut by 2 bases, the J end by 2 bases, with 12 bases between. CDR1 is LNHDA, CDR2 SQIVND, per germline (reference sequence). CDR3 amino acids: CASSIFGRVNYGYTF. CDR3 coding DNA: TGTGCCAGTAGTATATTCGGCAGGGTGAACTATGGCTACACCTTC.

The CDR3 is CASSSLSGGLQQFF. CDR3 DNA: TGCGCCAGCAGCTCTCTTAGCGGGGGCTTACAGCAGTTCTTC. The chain employs TRBV5-1 and TRBJ2-1, with 9 positions matching TRBD2. The CDR3 runs 14 residues. Looked up from germline, CDR1 is SGHRS and CDR2 is YFSETQ. V shed 3 bases, J shed 11 bases, and the junction held 9 bases outside the gene matches.

The chain has TRBV29-1 and TRBJ1-4; D not certain. V was clipped by 5 bases and J by 4 bases, with 14 bases between them. CDR1 is SQVTM and CDR2 is ANQGSEA in the germline V gene. The CDR3 contains 14 residues. The DNA of the CDR3 is TGCAGCGTTACACCGGGAGGCCGTAATGAAAAACTGTTTTTT. This translates into CSVTPGGRNEKLFF. Complete variable domain (other parts from reference TRBV29-1 and TRBJ1-4): SAVISQKPSRDICQRGTSLTIQCQVDSQVTMMFWYRQQPGQSLTLIATANQGSEATYESGFVIDKFPISRPNLTFSTLTVSNMSPEDSSIYLCSVTPGGRNEKLFFGSGTQLSVL.

The rearrangement joins TRBV19 to TRBJ1-5, with TRBD1 as a possible D gene (6 bases). The CDR3 spans 16 residues. CDR1 LNHDA and CDR2 SQIVND come from the germline V gene (reference sequence). Between the trimmed V and J ends, which lost 0 bases and 6 bases, there was a span of 15 bases. CDR3 sequence: CASSIDRGGASQPQHF. The CDR3 DNA sequence: TGTGCCAGTAGTATAGATCGGGGGGGCGCCTCTCAGCCCCAGCATTTT.

The V and J genes are TRBV19 and TRBJ1-5; a possible D gene is TRBD1 (5 bases). Germline lookup yields CDR1 LNHDA and CDR2 SQIVND (reference sequence). Trimming took off 5 bases at V and 0 bases at J, with 11 bases between the two ends. The length of the CDR3 is 15 residues. The CDR3 nucleotides are TGTGCCAGTAGTTCCGGGACCTATAGCAATCAGCCCCAGCATTTT. Protein: CASSSGTYSNQPQHF. The full variable domain, completed using reference TRBV19 and TRBJ1-5, is DGGITQSPKYLFRKEGQNVTLSCEQNLNHDAMYWYRQDPGQGLRLIYYSQIVNDFQKGDIAEGYSVSREKKESFPLTVTSAQKNPTAFYLCASSSGTYSNQPQHFGDGTRLSIL.

This clonotype was picked up one time. This chain connects TRBV7-2 to TRBJ2-5, with a weak D call TRBD1 (6 bases). The CDR3 covers 12 residues. Germline V gives CDR1 SGHTA, CDR2 FQGNSA. With 4 bases removed from V and 7 bases from J, the gap between germline ends came to 10 bases. CDR3 loop: CASSSGEPTQYF. In DNA, the CDR3 is TGTGCCAGCAGCTCAGGGGAACCGACCCAGTACTTC.

The chain carries TRBV5-6 and TRBJ1-3; D remains ambiguous. CDR1 is SGHDT and CDR2 is YYEEEE in the germline V gene. Trimming stripped 3 bases from V and 0 bases from J, with 10 bases between. This CDR3 comprises 15 residues. The DNA for the CDR3 is TGTGCCAGCAGCTCAACAGCCCTCTCTGGAAACACCATATATTTT. Protein: CASSSTALSGNTIYF.

The chain carries TRBV7-2 and TRBJ2-5, with D perhaps TRBD1 (5 bases). There are 15 residues in the CDR3. V was pared by 5 bases and J by 5 bases, with 18 bases between. Germline CDR1 is SGHTA and CDR2 is FQGNSA. CDR3 residues: CASSPLILSGETQYF. The CDR3, as DNA: TGTGCCAGCAGCCCCCTGATACTTTCAGGGGAGACCCAGTACTTC. Full variable domain (outside the CDR3, taken from reference TRBV7-2 and TRBJ2-5): GAGVSQSPSNKVTEKGKDVELRCDPISGHTALYWYRQSLGQGLEFLIYFQGNSAPDKSGLPSDRFSAERTGGSVSTLTIQRTQQEDSAVYLCASSPLILSGETQYFGPGTRLLVL.

The V gene is TRBV7-3, the J gene TRBJ2-3; 8 bases agree with TRBD2. Germline V gene data show CDR1 as SGHTA and CDR2 as FQGTGA. The junction had 6 bases not matched to a gene; V was cut back by 0 bases and J by 10 bases. CDR3 length: 14 residues. CDR3 DNA: TGTGCCAGCAGCTTAACTAGCGGGGACCGAGCGCAGTATTTT. Translated: CASSLTSGDRAQYF.

The V and J genes are TRBV4-1 and TRBJ2-3, with D perhaps given as TRBD1 or TRBD2 (5 bases each). The V gene's germline CDR1 is MGHRA and CDR2 YSYEKL. The V end lost 0 bases, the J end lost 3 bases, and 10 bases lay between the germline ends. The CDR3 is 15 residues long. DNA for the CDR3: TGCGCCAGCAGCCAAGATCGGGGCCTTACAGATACGCAGTATTTT. It translates to CASSQDRGLTDTQYF.

The chain links TRBV5-4 to TRBJ1-1; TRBD1 aligns across 7 bases. The CDR3 runs to 14 residues. The trim removed 3 bases at V and 4 bases at J, leaving 6 bases unmatched. Germline CDR1 is SGHNT and CDR2 is YYREEE (reference sequence). In DNA form, the CDR3 reads TGTGCCAGCAGCTCCCGGGACAGAAGCACTGAAGCTTTCTTT. Translating it yields CASSSRDRSTEAFF.

V gene TRBV27 combines with J gene TRBJ2-5; 8 bases fit TRBD2. The germline V gene encodes CDR1 MNHEY and CDR2 SMNVEV (reference sequence). The CDR3 contains 13 residues. V gave up 8 bases and J gave up 5 bases; unmatched junction bases: 7. CDR3 nucleotides: TGTGCCAGCCAACGGGGGGGCGAGGAGACCCAGTACTTC. Residues: CASQRGGEETQYF.

CDR3 sequence reads: CAISLRGESTEAFF. The CDR3 DNA reads TGTGCCATCAGCCTCAGGGGCGAGAGCACTGAAGCTTTCTTT. The chain joins TRBV10-3 to TRBJ1-1; tentative D call: TRBD1 (6 bases). The CDR3 covers 14 residues. CDR1 is ENHRY and CDR2 is SYGVKD in the germline V gene. Trimming removed 6 bases from V and 4 bases from J, with 15 bases in between.

This sequence joins TRBV5-1 and TRBJ2-7, with D possibly matching TRBD2 (7 bases). V lost 5 bases and J 3 bases, leaving 12 bases between the germline ends. The length of the CDR3 is 13 residues. Germline lookup yields CDR1 SGHRS and CDR2 YFSETQ. The CDR3 here is CASRAGAIYEQYF. The CDR3 bases are TGCGCCAGCAGGGCGGGGGCGATCTACGAGCAGTACTTC.

The CDR3 DNA sequence: TGTGCCAGCAGCCATGACATCAGCGGCTACACCTTC. It yields the protein CASSHDISGYTF. The chain uses TRBV28 and TRBJ1-2, with unresolved D. The germline V gene has CDR1 MDHEN and CDR2 SYDVKM. V was shortened by 6 bases and J by 8 bases, with 13 bases between the two germline ends. The CDR3 is 12 residues long.